The 8 T cell receptor beta chains below come from one sample, sequenced in a study of T cell changes during pregnancy in multiple sclerosis. The repertoire was sequenced with immunoSEQ multiplex PCR; TCRdb's copy has only in-frame clones and lacks some. The sample includes about 93,000 clones, approximately 92% of them seen just once. The specimen comprised peripheral blood, sampled after pregnancy. The receptors stem from a female donor with multiple sclerosis, enrolled in a pregnancy study.

The chain carries TRBV4-3 and TRBJ2-7; 8 nucleotides match TRBD1. Trimming cost V 0 bases and J 5 bases; bases outside gene matches: 15. Germline V gene sequence: CDR1 LGHNA, CDR2 YSLEER. The CDR3 is made up of 18 amino acids. The CDR3 DNA reads as TGCGCCAGCAGCCAAGATCAGCAGGGGGCGAGACCGTTCGACGAGCAGTACTTC. Translated: CASSQDQQGARPFDEQYF.

This rearrangement joins TRBV18 to TRBJ2-1; 9 bases match TRBD2. The CDR3 has 17 residues. V lost 3 bases and J lost 5; bases outside the gene matches: 11. Germline V lookup: CDR1 KGHSH, CDR2 LQKENI. The CDR3 DNA sequence: TGTGCCAGCTCACCCCGGGATTCTAGCGGGGTAAACAATGAGCAGTTCTTC. Its protein product is CASSPRDSSGVNNEQFF.

CDR3 amino acids: CASSGTGEGNTIYF. CDR3 DNA: TGTGCCAGCAGCGGGACAGGGGAAGGAAACACCATATATTTT. The chain couples TRBV9 to TRBJ1-3, with TRBD1 identical over 9 bases. The CDR3 is 14 amino acids. The trim removed 3 bases at V and 4 bases at J, leaving 2 bases unmatched. Germline assignment: CDR1 SGDLS and CDR2 YYNGEE.

The chain joins TRBV18 to TRBJ2-7; 11 bases are shared with TRBD1. The CDR3 is made up of 16 amino acids. The ends lost 3 bases at V and 7 bases at J; junction bases unmatched: 11. From germline, CDR1 is KGHSH and CDR2 LQKENI. CDR3 bases: TGTGCCAGCTCACCTGGGGACAGGGGGGGATCTGGAGAGCAGTACTTC. Its protein product is CASSPGDRGGSGEQYF.

The sample holds one count of this clone. The chain has TRBV7-2 and TRBJ2-3; the match to TRBD1 covers 9 bases. Germline CDR1 reads SGHTA; CDR2 reads FQGNSA. This CDR3 comprises 19 residues. The J segment lost 0 bases and the V segment lost 5 bases, leaving 15 bases of the junction unmatched. The CDR3 DNA reads TGTGCCAGCAGCCGATTGCCGGGACAGGGCGACCCTAGCACAGATACGCAGTATTTT. This sequence encodes CASSRLPGQGDPSTDTQYF.

The table lists this clone with a count of one. The chain links TRBV30 to TRBJ2-3; 12 bases are a match to TRBD2. Germline values: CDR1 GTSNPN, CDR2 SVGIG (reference sequence). Trimming at V came to 5 bases and at J to 3 bases, leaving 15 bases not matched to a gene. CDR3 size: 18 residues. The CDR3 spells CAWGRLAGGKFGTDTQYF. DNA for the CDR3: TGTGCCTGGGGTAGGCTAGCGGGGGGGAAGTTTGGGACAGATACGCAGTATTTT.

The gene calls are TRBV27 and TRBJ1-4, with D possibly TRBD1 on 5 matching bases. This CDR3 is built from 14 residues. V was shortened by 2 bases and J by 8 bases, with 12 bases between the two germline ends. Germline loops: CDR1 MNHEY, CDR2 SMNVEV (reference sequence). CDR3 residues: CASSLTPGWEKLFF. DNA of the CDR3: TGTGCCAGCAGTTTAACCCCAGGGTGGGAAAAACTGTTTTTT.

V gene TRBV29-1 combines with J gene TRBJ2-7; possible D gene TRBD1, 6 bases. The CDR3 sequence is 12 residues long. Germline V gene lookup returns CDR1 SQVTM and CDR2 ANQGSEA. V was clipped by 6 bases and J by 4 bases, with 13 bases between them. The CDR3 region has the DNA TGCAGCGTCCAAACAGGGTTATACGAGCAGTACTTC. Translating it yields CSVQTGLYEQYF.